The entry below gives a single T cell receptor (beta chain) sequence along with its context. Antigen specificity is unknown. The sample comes from a study of shared clonotypes between healthy human individuals. Study outcomes and limitations: Among several donors, roughly 5% of naive CD4 clonotypes were found in common.

Per the original data handling: Junction-only sequences without quality scores came from ImmunoSEQ, so filtering differed. The method was immunoSEQ multiplex PCR; TCRdb's version includes in-frame clones alone and lacks a portion of them. That table supplies the V and J calls and clone size; D and trimming were determined from the DNA. The sample carries about 2.3 million clones, 80% to 95% recorded once. Trimming removed 3 bases from V and 5 bases from J, with 17 bases in between. The CDR3 loop spans 15 amino acids. Germline loops: CDR1 MDHEN, CDR2 SYDVKM. The clonotype originates from a young man in good health. Some clones in this sample may be carry-over from other donors' samples. Sequencing used naive CD4+ T cells from PBMCs. The subset here: CD45RA+ positively selected. V gene TRBV28 combines with J gene TRBJ2-7; D may be TRBD1 or TRBD2 (5 bases each). The CDR3 nucleotides are TGTGCCAGCAGTTTGTACCGCCCAGGGAGCGACGAGCAGTACTTC. Its protein product is CASSLYRPGSDEQYF.